What follows describes a single T cell receptor beta chain. Its antigen is undetermined. This entry is derived from a study of CD8 T cells in ankylosing spondylitis. With 0 bases clipped from V and 8 bases from J, the junction kept 7 bases outside the gene matches. CDR3 length: 15 residues. CDR1 is SGHRS and CDR2 is YFSETQ in the germline V gene. As the method for making TCR beta libraries, quantitative 5'-RACE with molecular barcodes was used. TCRdb passed the 5' RACE reads through MiXCR, listing each CDR3 protein once. The sample has around 340,000 distinct CDR3 sequences, about 15% seen once. Study observations and caveats: Seemingly distinctive of ankylosing spondylitis blood was a TCR beta motif formed by eight highly homologous variants. Reactive arthritis synovial fluid and blood were previously reported to contain some motif variants. Significant enrichment of disease-linked clones was reportedly seen in matched ankylosing spondylitis synovial fluid.

Input material: blood, either unsorted or a sorted T cell fraction (not recorded which). V usage is TRBV5-1 and J usage is TRBJ2-1, with 8 positions matching TRBD2. This sequence originates from a male donor with ankylosing spondylitis or in good health (not recorded which). The chain's CDR3 is CASSLASKTSDEQFF. The CDR3 coding sequence is TGCGCCAGCAGCTTGGCCTCAAAGACTAGCGATGAGCAGTTCTTC. The full variable domain, in which reference TRBV5-1 and TRBJ2-1 provide the parts outside the CDR3, is KAGVTQTPRYLIKTRGQQVTLSCSPISGHRSVSWYQQTPGQGLQFLFEYFSETQRNKGNFPGRFSGRQFSNSRSEMNVSTLELGDSALYLCASSLASKTSDEQFFGPGTRLTVL.